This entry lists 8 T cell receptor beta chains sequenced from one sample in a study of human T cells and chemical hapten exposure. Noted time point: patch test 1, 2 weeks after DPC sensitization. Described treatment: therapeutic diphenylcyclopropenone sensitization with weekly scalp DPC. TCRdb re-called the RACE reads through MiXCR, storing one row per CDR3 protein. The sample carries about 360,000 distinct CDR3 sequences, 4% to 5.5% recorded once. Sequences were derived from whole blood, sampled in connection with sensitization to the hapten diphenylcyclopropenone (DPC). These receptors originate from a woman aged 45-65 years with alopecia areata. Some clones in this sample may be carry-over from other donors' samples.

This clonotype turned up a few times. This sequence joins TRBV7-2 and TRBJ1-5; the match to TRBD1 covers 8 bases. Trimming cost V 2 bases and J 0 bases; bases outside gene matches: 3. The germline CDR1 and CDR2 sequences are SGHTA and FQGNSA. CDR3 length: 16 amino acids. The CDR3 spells CASSLRQGYSNQPQHF. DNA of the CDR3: TGTGCCAGCAGCTTACGACAGGGGTATAGCAATCAGCCCCAGCATTTT.

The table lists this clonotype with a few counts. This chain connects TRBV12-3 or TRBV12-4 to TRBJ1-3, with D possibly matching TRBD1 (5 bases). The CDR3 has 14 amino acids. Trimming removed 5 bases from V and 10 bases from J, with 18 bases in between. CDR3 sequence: CASSPGTPGRTIYF. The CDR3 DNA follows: TGTGCCAGCAGTCCAGGGACGCCGGGAAGGACCATATATTTT.

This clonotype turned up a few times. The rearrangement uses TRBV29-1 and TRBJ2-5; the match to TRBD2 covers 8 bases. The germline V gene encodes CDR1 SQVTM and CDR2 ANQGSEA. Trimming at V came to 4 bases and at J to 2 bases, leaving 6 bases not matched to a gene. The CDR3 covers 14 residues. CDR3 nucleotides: TGCAGCGTTGTAGCGGGGCCCATACAAGAGACCCAGTACTTC. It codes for CSVVAGPIQETQYF.

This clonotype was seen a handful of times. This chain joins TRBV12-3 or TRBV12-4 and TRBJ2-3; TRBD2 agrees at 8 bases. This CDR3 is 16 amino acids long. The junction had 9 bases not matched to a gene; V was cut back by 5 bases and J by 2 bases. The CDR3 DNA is TGTGCCAGCAGTACCTTTCACGGGGGGGCCACAGATACGCAGTATTTT. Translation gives CASSTFHGGATDTQYF.

Here the CDR3 DNA reads TGTGCCAGCAGCCTCTGGGGGGGCGGAGTCGATGGCTACACCTTC. Its protein is CASSLWGGGVDGYTF. The chain recombines TRBV9 with TRBJ1-2; a possible D gene is TRBD1 (6 bases). Germline values: CDR1 SGDLS, CDR2 YYNGEE. The CDR3 extends over 15 amino acids. Trimming left V 4 bases short and J 6 bases short, with 19 bases between.

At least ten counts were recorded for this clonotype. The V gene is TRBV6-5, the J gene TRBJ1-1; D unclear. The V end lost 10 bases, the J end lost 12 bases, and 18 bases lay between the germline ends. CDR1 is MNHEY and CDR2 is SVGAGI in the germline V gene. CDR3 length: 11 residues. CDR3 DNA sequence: TGTGCCACCTCGATAGGGTCTAGGACTTTCTTT. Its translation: CATSIGSRTFF.

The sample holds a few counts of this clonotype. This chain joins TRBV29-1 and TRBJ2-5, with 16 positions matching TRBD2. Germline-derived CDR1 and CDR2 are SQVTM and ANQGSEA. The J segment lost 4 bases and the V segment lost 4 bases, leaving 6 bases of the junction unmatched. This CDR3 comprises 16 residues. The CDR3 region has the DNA TGCAGCGTTGGGGGACTAGCGGGAGGGCCAGCAGAGACCCAGTACTTC. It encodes CSVGGLAGGPAETQYF.

The CDR3 nucleotides read TGCAGTGCTAGTTCTGCGTCCTACGAGCAGTACTTC. Its translation: CSASSASYEQYF. The chain has TRBV20-1 and TRBJ2-7, with D uncertain. CDR3 size: 12 residues. Trimming removed 3 bases at V and 1 base at J, with 7 bases between. The germline V gene encodes CDR1 DFQATT and CDR2 SNEGSKA (reference sequence).